This T cell receptor beta chain comes out of a study of blood T cell repertoires in COVID-19. The protocol was immunoSEQ multiplex PCR, while the TCRdb copy is restricted to in-frame clones and leaves out a portion. This table holds around 72,000 clones, about 84% found once. The CDR3 consists of 14 residues. Trimming at V came to 7 bases and at J to 4 bases, leaving 12 bases not matched to a gene. CDR1 is SQVTM and CDR2 is ANQGSEA in the germline V gene. Sequencing was done on a sample of peripheral blood. This receptor was identified in a woman in her fifties or sixties with acute or convalescent COVID-19. This chain links TRBV29-1 with TRBJ2-7; 8 positions agree with TRBD1. The CDR3 bases are TGCAGCGGACTGGATACAGGGGGAACTTACGAGCAGTACTTC. This codes for CSGLDTGGTYEQYF.